Presented here are 24 T cell receptor beta chains from one specimen sequenced in a study of shared clonotypes between healthy human individuals. Sequencing was performed with immunoSEQ multiplex PCR; in TCRdb, only in-frame clones are kept and a portion is missing. The data contain about 1.5 million clones, 96% of them singletons. Sequencing was carried out using naive CD4+ T cells sorted from blood. Noted subset: CD45RA+ positively selected. The receptors derive from a man aged 30-40 years in good health.

A single count supports this clone. The chain recombines TRBV28 with TRBJ2-7; 10 bases map to TRBD2. Germline V CDR1 and CDR2: MDHEN, SYDVKM. After removal of 11 bases from V and 1 base from J, the junction contained 8 bases not matched to a gene. The CDR3 runs 14 residues. The CDR3 region is CALQAGGPSYEQYF. The DNA of the CDR3 is TGTGCCCTCCAAGCGGGAGGGCCATCCTACGAGCAGTACTTC. The full variable domain, its missing parts supplied by reference TRBV28 and TRBJ2-7, is DVKVTQSSRYLVKRTGEKVFLECVQDMDHENMFWYRQDPGLGLRLIYFSYDVKMKEKGDIPEGYSVSREKKERFSLILESASTNQTSMYLCALQAGGPSYEQYFGPGTRLTVT.

This chain joins TRBV7-6 and TRBJ2-1; TRBD1 matches 8 bases. Germline CDR1 is SGHVS and CDR2 is FNYEAQ. The J segment lost 10 bases and the V segment lost 0 bases, leaving 5 bases of the junction unmatched. The CDR3 extends over 14 amino acids. The CDR3 nucleotides are TGTGCCAGCAGCTTAGCGCGGACAGGGCCGGAGCAGTTCTTC. Translating gives CASSLARTGPEQFF.

The rearrangement links TRBV11-2 to TRBJ2-1, with unresolved D. The germline V gene has CDR1 SGHAT and CDR2 FQNNGV. Trimming removed 1 base from V and 10 bases from J, with 23 bases in between. The CDR3 length is 17 residues. The CDR3 region is CASSLGPFRSNLPEQFF. CDR3 DNA sequence: TGTGCCAGCAGCTTAGGCCCTTTTCGTAGCAACCTACCAGAGCAGTTCTTC.

CDR3 in DNA: TGTGCCAGCAGCTTAGATGTGGGAGGCTTGTACAATGAGCAGTTCTTC. The encoded protein is CASSLDVGGLYNEQFF. V and J are TRBV7-2 and TRBJ2-1; D might be TRBD2 (6 bases). The CDR3 totals 16 residues. The germline V and J ends were trimmed by 1 base and 4 bases, with 14 bases remaining between them. Germline values: CDR1 SGHTA, CDR2 FQGNSA. Looking up the rest from reference TRBV7-2 and TRBJ2-1 gives the full variable domain: GAGVSQSPSNKVTEKGKDVELRCDPISGHTALYWYRQSLGQGLEFLIYFQGNSAPDKSGLPSDRFSAERTGGSVSTLTIQRTQQEDSAVYLCASSLDVGGLYNEQFFGPGTRLTVL.

V is TRBV2 and J is TRBJ1-1, with a possible D match to TRBD1 (6 bases). The V and J ends lost 9 bases and 1 base respectively, with 12 bases between them. CDR3 length: 13 amino acids. The germline V gene has CDR1 SNHLY and CDR2 FYNNEI. The CDR3 DNA reads TGTGCCAGAGACCGAGGGGGGAACACTGAAGCTTTCTTT. This gives the protein CARDRGGNTEAFF.

The chain carries TRBV6-4 and TRBJ2-1, with 13 bases matching TRBD2. V lost 6 bases to trimming and J lost 8 bases; unmatched junction nucleotides: 7. From germline, CDR1 is MRHNA and CDR2 SNTAGT. CDR3 size: 15 residues. DNA for the CDR3: TGTGCCAGCAGGCGGGGACTAGCGGGATGGGATGAGCAGTTCTTC. Its protein is CASRRGLAGWDEQFF.

The V and J genes are TRBV5-1 and TRBJ2-7, with 8 bases identical to TRBD2. CDR1 is SGHRS and CDR2 is YFSETQ in the germline V gene. The CDR3 runs to 15 residues. With V trimmed by 3 bases and J by 2 bases, 7 bases remained unmatched. The DNA of the CDR3 is TGCGCCAGCAGCTCCTATCGACTAGCGACCTACGAGCAGTACTTC. Translated: CASSSYRLATYEQYF.

This sequence joins TRBV6-6 and TRBJ2-1; 7 bases match TRBD1. CDR3 length equals 15 residues. The germline gives CDR1 MNHNY, CDR2 SVGAGI (reference sequence). V shed 6 bases and J 6 bases; nucleotides not matched to a gene: 11. The CDR3 reads CASSTTGLLLNEQFF. The DNA of the CDR3 is TGTGCCAGCAGCACGACAGGGCTCCTCCTCAATGAGCAGTTCTTC.

The rearrangement links TRBV27 to TRBJ1-5; D unresolved. Trimming stripped 5 bases from V and 0 bases from J, with 11 bases between. CDR1 and CDR2 (germline): MNHEY, SMNVEV (reference sequence). This CDR3 is 15 amino acids long. For the CDR3, the DNA is TGTGCCAGCAGTCCGACACGTTATAGCAATCAGCCCCAGCATTTT. Translating gives CASSPTRYSNQPQHF.

The chain's CDR3 is CASSPTGFQFNEQYF. The CDR3 DNA follows: TGTGCCAGCAGCCCTACAGGGTTCCAGTTCAACGAGCAGTACTTC. J is TRBJ2-7 and V is TRBV7-6; D might be TRBD1 (6 bases). The CDR3 sequence is 15 residues long. Germline V gene data show CDR1 as SGHVS and CDR2 as FNYEAQ. V shed 5 bases and J shed 5 bases, with 19 bases lying between them.

Note on this clone: Relative to the germline gene, one junction end is altered; a read error may explain this. The chain employs TRBV7-8 and TRBJ2-1, with 11 nucleotides matching TRBD2. This CDR3 contains 13 residues. Germline V gives CDR1 SGHVS, CDR2 FQNEAQ. For the CDR3, the DNA is TGTGCCAGCAGCTTAGCGACTAGCGGGGTCGAGGTCTTC. Its protein product is CASSLATSGVEVF.

The chain links TRBV9 to TRBJ2-1, with D possibly TRBD2 on 5 matching bases. This CDR3 is built from 15 residues. Germline V gene data show CDR1 as SGDLS and CDR2 as YYNGEE. V shed 0 bases and J shed 4 bases, with 11 bases lying between them. The CDR3 region is CASSVVGDGYNEQFF. CDR3 coding DNA: TGTGCCAGCAGCGTAGTGGGAGACGGATACAATGAGCAGTTCTTC.

V and J are TRBV10-3 and TRBJ2-1; D is possibly TRBD1 (5 bases). V lost 0 bases and J 0 bases, leaving 12 bases between the germline ends. Germline V gene sequence: CDR1 ENHRY, CDR2 SYGVKD. The CDR3 covers 17 residues. The CDR3 spells CAISESGRSNSYNEQFF. The CDR3 coding sequence is TGTGCCATCAGTGAGTCGGGGCGGTCCAACTCCTACAATGAGCAGTTCTTC.

The chain combines TRBV6-4 with TRBJ2-3; D is undetermined. The CDR3 is 11 residues long. The germline gives CDR1 MRHNA, CDR2 SNTAGT. V shed 4 bases and J shed 5 bases, with 4 bases lying between them. CDR3 in DNA: TGTGCCAGCAGTGCTTTAGATACGCAGTATTTT. This gives the protein CASSALDTQYF.

This rearrangement joins TRBV7-2 to TRBJ1-4, with D perhaps matching TRBD1 (5 bases). The germline V and J ends were trimmed by 4 bases and 5 bases, with 14 bases remaining between them. CDR3 length: 15 amino acids. The germline V gene encodes CDR1 SGHTA and CDR2 FQGNSA. The CDR3 here is CASSSAGIGNEKLFF. CDR3 coding DNA: TGTGCCAGCAGCTCTGCAGGGATCGGGAATGAAAAACTGTTTTTT.

The chain uses TRBV10-1 and TRBJ2-7, with D perhaps TRBD1 or TRBD2 (5 bases each). V shed 6 bases and J shed 2 bases, with 8 bases lying between them. The CDR3 loop spans 12 amino acids. CDR1 and CDR2 (germline): WNHNN, SYGVQD (reference sequence). The CDR3: CASSQGPYEQYF. As DNA, the CDR3 is TGCGCCAGCAGCCAGGGACCCTACGAGCAGTACTTC.

The rearrangement joins TRBV14 to TRBJ2-3; D may be TRBD2 (6 bases). Between the trimmed V and J ends, which lost 4 bases and 0 bases, there was a span of 11 bases. Germline V lookup: CDR1 SGHDN, CDR2 FVKESK. The CDR3 totals 15 residues. The DNA of the CDR3 is TGTGCCAGCAGCCGGCGGGACCTCAGCACAGATACGCAGTATTTT. Encoded protein: CASSRRDLSTDTQYF.

This rearrangement joins TRBV11-3 to TRBJ2-2; weak D call: TRBD1 (6 bases). The CDR3 is 17 residues long. V was shortened by 4 bases and J by 6 bases, with 21 bases between the two germline ends. From germline, CDR1 is SGHNT and CDR2 YENEEA. CDR3 region: CASSSNPLGAQAGELFF. CDR3 bases: TGTGCCAGCAGCTCGAACCCCTTGGGGGCGCAGGCCGGGGAGCTGTTTTTT.

The chain recombines TRBV9 with TRBJ2-1, with 9 bases aligning to TRBD1. Germline values: CDR1 SGDLS, CDR2 YYNGEE. The CDR3 is 16 residues long. Trimming cost V 4 bases and J 4 bases; bases outside gene matches: 9. CDR3 coding DNA: TGTGCCAGCAGCCCCTGGACAGGGGACGTATACAATGAGCAGTTCTTC. It specifies CASSPWTGDVYNEQFF.

This clone was detected a few times. The V and J genes are TRBV14 and TRBJ1-1; a weak D match, TRBD1 (6 bases). The CDR3 loop spans 12 amino acids. V dropped 8 bases and J dropped 7 bases, with 14 bases sitting between them. Germline assignment: CDR1 SGHDN and CDR2 FVKESK. The CDR3 protein is CASPWAGVEAFF. CDR3 bases: TGTGCCAGCCCGTGGGCAGGGGTTGAAGCTTTCTTT.

This chain joins TRBV7-9 and TRBJ1-2, with 11 bases aligning to TRBD1. Germline V CDR1 and CDR2: SEHNR, FQNEAQ (reference sequence). Trimming took 7 bases from V and 4 from J; bases not matched to a gene: 17. The CDR3 is made up of 18 amino acids. CDR3 sequence (DNA): TGTGCCAGCAACCTGGTTGGACAGGGGGCCCAAGGCGTCTATGGCTACACCTTC. It translates to CASNLVGQGAQGVYGYTF. Combining the CDR3 with reference TRBV7-9 and TRBJ1-2 gives the whole variable domain DTGVSQNPRHKITKRGQNVTFRCDPISEHNRLYWYRQTLGQGPEFLTYFQNEAQLEKSRLLSDRFSAERPKGSFSTLEIQRTEQGDSAMYLCASNLVGQGAQGVYGYTFGSGTRLTVV.

The rearrangement joins TRBV11-2 to TRBJ2-2, with 10 bases aligning to TRBD1. Germline trimming cut 4 bases from V and 3 bases from J; bases unmatched to any gene: 5. Germline V gene sequence: CDR1 SGHAT, CDR2 FQNNGV. This CDR3 comprises 16 residues. The CDR3 sequence is CASSSGQGSHTGELFF. CDR3 DNA sequence: TGTGCCAGCAGCTCGGGACAGGGGAGCCACACCGGGGAGCTGTTTTTT. Supplemented by reference TRBV11-2 and TRBJ2-2, the full variable domain reads EAGVAQSPRYKIIEKRQSVAFWCNPISGHATLYWYQQILGQGPKLLIQFQNNGVVDDSQLPKDRFSAERLKGVDSTLKIQPAKLEDSAVYLCASSSGQGSHTGELFFGEGSRLTVL.

CDR3 DNA: TGTGCCAGCAGGGGAGGGACTAGCGGACCCTACAATGAGCAGTTCTTC. It translates to CASRGGTSGPYNEQFF. The rearrangement uses TRBV28 and TRBJ2-1; 11 positions agree with TRBD2. V shed 6 bases and J 2 bases; nucleotides not matched to a gene: 6. The CDR3 runs 16 residues. Germline loops: CDR1 MDHEN, CDR2 SYDVKM.

Only one count was recorded for this clone. The rearrangement joins TRBV5-1 to TRBJ2-1; possibly TRBD1 or TRBD2 for D (6 bases each). Trimming left V 7 bases short and J 2 bases short, with 16 bases between. The CDR3 has 15 residues. CDR1 is SGHRS, CDR2 YFSETQ, per germline. CDR3 loop: CASEPKGGTYNEQFF. CDR3 nucleotide sequence: TGCGCCAGCGAACCGAAGGGGGGTACCTACAATGAGCAGTTCTTC. Filled out from reference TRBV5-1 and TRBJ2-1, the complete variable domain reads KAGVTQTPRYLIKTRGQQVTLSCSPISGHRSVSWYQQTPGQGLQFLFEYFSETQRNKGNFPGRFSGRQFSNSRSEMNVSTLELGDSALYLCASEPKGGTYNEQFFGPGTRLTVL.